Described below is a single TCR beta chain sequence and its context. Its antigen remains unidentified. Genes and germline are mouse. The missing CDR3 end, 4 residues past where the read stops, is filled in from the germline J gene. This specimen includes other DNA sequences encoding the same CDR3. Extracted from the samples, RNA was reverse transcribed into cDNA to serve as the sequencing template. Clones were sequenced by immunoSEQ multiplex PCR, and TCRdb holds only the in-frame ones, with some missing. This sample carries under 350,000 clones, none of them present only once. The data are from a study of CD8+ T cells in alopecia areata. The wider study: The approximately 6-11-week-old female C3H/HeJ mice were given skin taken from approximately 6-13-month-old C3H/HeJ graft donors that had spontaneous alopecia. Study results and caveats: Researchers report lesional scalp, most notably alopecia totalis/universalis, outstripped normal scalp in clonality. Scalp specimens additionally yield sequences from normal skin's resident alphabeta T cells.

This CDR3 contains 14 residues. The V segment lost 3 bases and the J segment 3 bases; nucleotides outside the gene matches: 3. Germline V lookup: CDR1 NNHNN, CDR2 SYGAGS (reference sequence). Cell sorting was performed on pooled cutaneous lymph node cells with CD4, CD8alpha, NKG2D, NKG2ACE and other markers. Sequenced input: CD4+ T cells sorted from a lymph node. The chain recombines TRBV13-2 with TRBJ2-1, with 7 bases that match TRBD1. This clonotype was obtained from a C3H/HeJ mouse with alopecia areata. These mice share the MHC haplotype H2-k. The sequenced CDR3 bases are TGTGCCAGCGGTGGCCGGGACAGCTATGCT. This gives the protein CASGGRDSYA. In full, the CDR3 reads CASGGRDSYAEQFF.